These T cell receptor beta chains were read from a single sample in a study of blood T cells in healthy people across ages. Using its own MiXCR run on the 5' RACE reads, TCRdb lists one record per CDR3 protein. The sample yields fewer than 2,000,000 distinct CDR3 sequences, 30% to 40% seen once. The sequenced sample was blood. These receptors were taken from a human donor in good health. The CDR3 runs from the conserved cysteine through the conserved F or W. D genes are given only for firm matches. Not every row has a clone size; where given, it reads once, few, many or a size class.

size,V,D,J,DNA,CDR3
few,TRBV6-2/TRBV6-3,TRBD1,TRBJ1-2,TGTGCCAGCAGTCATCCGGGACAGGGTGTTGGTGGCTACACCTTC,CASSHPGQGVGGYTF
NA,TRBV4-1,NA,TRBJ1-4,TGCGCCAGCAGCCAAGTGGTGAGGGCGGGAACTAATGAAAAACTGTTTTTT,CASSQVVRAGTNEKLFF
NA,TRBV7-8,TRBD1,TRBJ2-7,TGTGCCAGCAGCTTAGAGCCCCGGACAGGCTACGAGCAGTACTTC,CASSLEPRTGYEQYF
few,TRBV12-3/TRBV12-4,NA,TRBJ1-2,TGTGCCAGCACCTTTGCACGGGACATCGGCTACACCTTC,CASTFARDIGYTF
few,TRBV12-3/TRBV12-4,NA,TRBJ2-7,TGTGCCAGCACAATAGACCCCTACTACGAGCAGTACTTC,CASTIDPYYEQYF
NA,TRBV7-2,NA,TRBJ2-7,TGTGCCAGCAGCTCTCGACAGGTTGCCTACGAGCAGTACTTC,CASSSRQVAYEQYF
NA,TRBV5-1,NA,TRBJ2-1,TGCGCCAGCAGCTTGGCGGAGATTTCGCGGGAGCAGTTCTTC,CASSLAEISREQFF
NA,TRBV18,NA,TRBJ2-1,TGTGCCAGCTCACCAAGGCATAATGAGCAGTTCTTC,CASSPRHNEQFF
few,TRBV20-1,NA,TRBJ2-7,TGCAGTGCTAGAGTTCCTTCAAGGAGCTACGAGCAGTACTTC,CSARVPSRSYEQYF
NA,TRBV20-1,NA,TRBJ2-1,TGCAGTGCCGTAAAAACGGGGGTAATAGTATACAATGAGCAGTTCTTC,CSAVKTGVIVYNEQFF
few,TRBV7-6,NA,TRBJ1-5,TGTGCCAGCAGCTTAGGGGGACCCAATACCAATCAGCCCCAGCATTTT,CASSLGGPNTNQPQHF
few,TRBV7-9,TRBD1,TRBJ2-7,TGTGCCAGCAGCCCTGGGACAGGGGACTTCTACGAGCAGTACTTC,CASSPGTGDFYEQYF
NA,TRBV20-1,TRBD1,TRBJ1-2,TGCAGTGCGGGACAGGGGACCTATGGCTACACCTTC,CSAGQGTYGYTF
NA,TRBV20-1,TRBD1,TRBJ1-4,TGCAGTGCTAGACCCACAGGGGGCCGCAATGAAAAACTGTTTTTT,CSARPTGGRNEKLFF
NA,TRBV6-2/TRBV6-3,NA,TRBJ1-1,TGTGCCAGCAGTTACTCGGGACTTGAAGCTTTCTTT,CASSYSGLEAFF
NA,TRBV7-2,NA,TRBJ1-1,TGTGCCAGCAGCTACTCCGTGACAGGTCGTACTGAAGCTTTCTTT,CASSYSVTGRTEAFF
few,TRBV29-1,NA,TRBJ2-1,TGCAGCGTTTCTACAGGCTCCTACAATGAGCAGTTCTTC,CSVSTGSYNEQFF
NA,TRBV27,NA,TRBJ1-6,TGTGCCAGCAGTCCGACCGTGGGGTTGTATAATTCACCCCTCCACTTT,CASSPTVGLYNSPLHF
few,TRBV10-3,TRBD2,TRBJ2-3,TGTGCCATCAGTGAGTCACGCGGCGGGGGGCCAGCAGATACGCAGTATTTT,CAISESRGGGPADTQYF
NA,TRBV7-2,NA,TRBJ2-7,TGTGCCAGCAGCTTAGGCCCTGCCGACGAGCAGTACTTC,CASSLGPADEQYF
NA,TRBV4-2,NA,TRBJ1-1,TGTGCCAGCAGCCACCTCACCGGGAGCAACACTGAAGCTTTCTTT,CASSHLTGSNTEAFF
NA,TRBV15,NA,TRBJ2-7,TGTGCCACCAAATCCGGGCCCCTAAGCCCCTACGAGCAGTACTTC,CATKSGPLSPYEQYF
NA,TRBV29-1,NA,TRBJ2-7,TGCAGCGTTGTGGTCGGACCCTACGAGCAGTACTTC,CSVVVGPYEQYF
NA,TRBV29-1,NA,TRBJ2-1,TGCAGCGTTGAGGGCTTAGACAAATCCTACAATGAGCAGTTCTTC,CSVEGLDKSYNEQFF
few,TRBV4-1,NA,TRBJ2-1,TGCGCCAGCAGCCAAGATTTCCTAGTCCGATACAATGAGCAGTTCTTC,CASSQDFLVRYNEQFF
few,TRBV20-1,TRBD1,TRBJ1-2,TGCAGTGCTAGAGACCCTGCAGGGACAGGAAATAACTATGGCTACACCTTC,CSARDPAGTGNNYGYTF
NA,TRBV11-1,NA,TRBJ2-2,TGTGCCAGCAGCTTAGGTTCGGTGAGCACCGGGGAGTTGTTTTTT,CASSLGSVSTGELFF
few,TRBV6-6,TRBD1,TRBJ2-3,TGTGCCAGCAGAACAGGGGGCGAGGGCACAGATACGCAGTATTTT,CASRTGGEGTDTQYF
once,TRBV5-1,NA,TRBJ1-2,TGCGCCAGCAGCCCGACGGGGGGCCCTCTTGGCTACACCTTC,CASSPTGGPLGYTF
NA,TRBV5-1,NA,TRBJ1-1,TGCGCCAGCAGCTTGACGTCGCAGGGGAACACTGAAGCTTTCTTT,CASSLTSQGNTEAFF
few,TRBV5-1,NA,TRBJ2-3,TGCGCCAGCAGCTTAGACTCCCCCGGAGATACGCAGTATTTT,CASSLDSPGDTQYF
NA,TRBV12-3/TRBV12-4,TRBD1,TRBJ1-6,TGTGCCAGCACCCAGGGGGGTTATAATTCACCCCTCCACTTT,CASTQGGYNSPLHF
NA,TRBV4-3,TRBD1,TRBJ2-1,TGCGCCAGCGCAGGGGGCTTCCCCTACAATGAGCAGTTCTTC,CASAGGFPYNEQFF
NA,TRBV7-2,NA,TRBJ2-1,TGTGCCAGCAACTTAGAGGTCTCCTACAATGAGCAGTTCTTC,CASNLEVSYNEQFF
NA,TRBV18,NA,TRBJ2-5,TGTGCCAGCTCACCAGGGGGCTACGAGACCCAGTACTTC,CASSPGGYETQYF
NA,TRBV6-2/TRBV6-3,NA,TRBJ2-3,TGTGCCAGCGTTTTAACGGGGGTCACAGATACGCAGTATTTT,CASVLTGVTDTQYF
NA,TRBV7-3,TRBD2,TRBJ2-3,TGTGCCAGCAGCTTTACGGGCGGGAGAATAGATACGCAGTATTTT,CASSFTGGRIDTQYF
few,TRBV5-1,TRBD1,TRBJ2-7,TGCGCCAGCAACCCCGGGACAGGCCACTACGAGCAGTACTTC,CASNPGTGHYEQYF
few,TRBV7-9,TRBD1,TRBJ1-5,TGTGCCAGCAGCCCCACAGGGGATGGCCAGCCCCAGCATTTT,CASSPTGDGQPQHF
few,TRBV15,NA,TRBJ2-3,TGTGCCACCAGCAGAGAGGCGGGGGCCACAGATACGCAGTATTTT,CATSREAGATDTQYF
NA,TRBV13,NA,TRBJ2-1,TGTGCCAGCAGCTTAGGTAATGCGAATGAGCAGTTCTTC,CASSLGNANEQFF
NA,TRBV5-1,TRBD1,TRBJ1-1,TGCGCCAGCAGCTCTTCCGGGACAGGGAGGGAAGCTTTCTTT,CASSSSGTGREAFF
many,TRBV7-2,NA,TRBJ2-7,TGTGCCAGCAGCCGACAGATGTCCTACGAGCAGTACTTC,CASSRQMSYEQYF
NA,TRBV20-1,NA,TRBJ2-7,TGCAGTGCCATCAGGGGGGGAGGCTACGAGCAGTACTTC,CSAIRGGGYEQYF
many,TRBV5-1,NA,TRBJ2-3,TGCGCCAGCAGCTTAAGACAAATCACAGATACGCAGTATTTT,CASSLRQITDTQYF